This T cell receptor (beta chain) was captured by sequencing in a study of T cell repertoires in cytomegalovirus infection. Study in general: Researchers turned to recently identified HLA-C-restricted CMV epitopes as well as well-studied HLA-B-restricted ones. Evidence of both CMV infection and a matching HLA type came from public TCR beta signatures. Study results and limitations: There were carriers of CMV plus the relevant HLA, and cumulative public TCR beta family frequency identified them. Dominant in the ex vivo response were TCR beta clonotypes restricted by HLA-C and specific for CMV.

Turning to this clonotype: Antigen unknown.

TCRdb redid the calling of the reads with MiXCR, one entry per CDR3 protein. The sample records some 920,000 distinct CDR3 sequences, around a third being singletons. Germline V gene sequence: CDR1 SGHDT, CDR2 YYEEEE. This CDR3 region has 15 residues. Trimming took 1 base from V and 5 from J, leaving 15 bases between them. The source of this sequence is a human donor in good health (CMV status not recorded). Some clones in this sample may be carry-over from other donors' samples. V usage is TRBV5-6 and J usage is TRBJ1-1; D not certain. Source: cultured CD8+ T cells from PBMCs, taken from culture after CMV antigen stimulation. This CDR3 is CASSLSLEGGTEAFF. The CDR3 DNA follows: TGTGCCAGCAGCTTGTCCTTGGAAGGTGGGACTGAAGCTTTCTTT.